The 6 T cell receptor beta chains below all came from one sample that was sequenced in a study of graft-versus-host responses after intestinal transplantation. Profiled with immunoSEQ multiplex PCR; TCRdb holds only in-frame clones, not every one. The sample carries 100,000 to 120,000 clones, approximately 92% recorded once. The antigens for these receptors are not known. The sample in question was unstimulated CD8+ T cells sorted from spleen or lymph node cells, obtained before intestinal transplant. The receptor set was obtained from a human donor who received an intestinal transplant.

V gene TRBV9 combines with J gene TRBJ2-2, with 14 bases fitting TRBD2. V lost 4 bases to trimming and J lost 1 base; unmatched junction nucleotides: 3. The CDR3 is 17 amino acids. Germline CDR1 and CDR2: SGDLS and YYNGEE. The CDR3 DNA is TGTGCCAGCAGCCTAGGGACTAGCGGGAGGAACACCGGGGAGCTGTTTTTT. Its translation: CASSLGTSGRNTGELFF.

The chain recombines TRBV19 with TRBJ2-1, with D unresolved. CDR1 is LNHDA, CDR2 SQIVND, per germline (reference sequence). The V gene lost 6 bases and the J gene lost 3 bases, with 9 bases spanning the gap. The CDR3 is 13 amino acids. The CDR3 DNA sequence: TGTGCCAGTAGGGATGGGATCTACAATGAGCAGTTCTTC. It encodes CASRDGIYNEQFF.

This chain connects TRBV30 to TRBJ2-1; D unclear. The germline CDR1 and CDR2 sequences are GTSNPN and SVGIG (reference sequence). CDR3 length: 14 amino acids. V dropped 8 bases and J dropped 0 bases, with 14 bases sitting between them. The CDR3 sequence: CAGRRYGSYNEQFF. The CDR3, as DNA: TGTGCCGGTAGGCGTTACGGCTCCTACAATGAGCAGTTCTTC. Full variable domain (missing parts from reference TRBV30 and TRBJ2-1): SQTIHQWPATLVQPVGSPLSLECTVEGTSNPNLYWYRQAAGRGLQLLFYSVGIGQISSEVPQNLSASRPQDRQFILSSKKLLLSDSGFYLCAGRRYGSYNEQFFGPGTRLTVL.

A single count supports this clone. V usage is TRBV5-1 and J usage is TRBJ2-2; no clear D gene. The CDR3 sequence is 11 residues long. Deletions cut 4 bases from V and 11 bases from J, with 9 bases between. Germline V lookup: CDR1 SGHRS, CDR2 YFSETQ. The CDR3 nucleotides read TGCGCCAGCAGCCTGGGGAATGAGCTGTTTTTT. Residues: CASSLGNELFF.

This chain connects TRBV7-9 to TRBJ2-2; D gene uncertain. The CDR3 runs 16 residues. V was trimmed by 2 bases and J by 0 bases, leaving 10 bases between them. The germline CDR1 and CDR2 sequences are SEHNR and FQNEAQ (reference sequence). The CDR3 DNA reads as TGTGCCAGCAGCTTATTAGCACAGACGAACACCGGGGAGCTGTTTTTT. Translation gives CASSLLAQTNTGELFF.

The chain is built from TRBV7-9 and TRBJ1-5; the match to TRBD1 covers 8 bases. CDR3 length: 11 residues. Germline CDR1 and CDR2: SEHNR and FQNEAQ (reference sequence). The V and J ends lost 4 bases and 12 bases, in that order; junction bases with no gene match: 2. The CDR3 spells CASSSGQGQHF. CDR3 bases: TGTGCCAGCAGCTCCGGACAGGGCCAGCATTTT.